This TCR beta chain was sequenced during a study of blood T cell repertoires in COVID-19. As for the study in general: Sites across the United States, Italy and Spain contributed samples from acute and convalescent COVID-19. The cDNA or gDNA used as material had been derived from T cells, B-cell-depleted T cells, or PBMCs.

With 5 bases removed from V and 6 bases from J, the gap between germline ends came to 19 bases. The CDR3 has 15 residues. Per the germline V gene, CDR1 is GTSNPN and CDR2 is SVGIG (reference sequence). In the study's own analysis: Amplification of reference gene primers provided the estimated nucleated cell counts. Sequencing used immunoSEQ multiplex PCR; TCRdb keeps in-frame clones, though not all of them. The V and J calls and clone size were taken over from that table, and D and trimming were inferred from the DNA. The profile shows approximately 50,000 clones, more than 80% of them singletons. The sequence was obtained from a man in his sixties with acute or convalescent COVID-19. The V gene is TRBV30, the J gene TRBJ2-2, with D maybe TRBD1 (6 bases). The material sequenced was peripheral blood. The CDR3 region is CAWGPQGSKPGELFF. The CDR3 coding sequence is TGTGCCTGGGGACCACAGGGATCGAAACCCGGGGAGCTGTTTTTT.